This T cell receptor beta chain is drawn from a study of early stage breast cancer tumors. Turning to the study itself: Most invasive tumors, about 75% of the 16, were ER+/PR+/HER2-. Overall study results and limits: Compared with adjacent normal breast, tumors showed around 2.5-fold denser, more clonal T cells. In about 90% of the 16 patients, blood comparison separated tumor from normal breast.

In regard to this clone: The antigen is unknown.

The CDR3 extends over 15 amino acids. V was trimmed by 6 bases and J by 4 bases, leaving 17 bases between them. The germline V gene encodes CDR1 SGHTA and CDR2 FQGNSA. Using immunoSEQ multiplex PCR, the repertoire was profiled, and TCRdb retains in-frame clones only, with some absent. This table holds fewer than 70,000 clones, around 80% found once. The source is a person aged 35-55 years with breast cancer. The chain carries TRBV7-2 and TRBJ2-3; TRBD2 is a possible D gene (5 bases). The sequenced material came from blood. The CDR3: CASRQMAGLADTQYF. For the CDR3, the DNA is TGTGCCAGCAGACAGATGGCGGGCCTGGCAGATACGCAGTATTTT.